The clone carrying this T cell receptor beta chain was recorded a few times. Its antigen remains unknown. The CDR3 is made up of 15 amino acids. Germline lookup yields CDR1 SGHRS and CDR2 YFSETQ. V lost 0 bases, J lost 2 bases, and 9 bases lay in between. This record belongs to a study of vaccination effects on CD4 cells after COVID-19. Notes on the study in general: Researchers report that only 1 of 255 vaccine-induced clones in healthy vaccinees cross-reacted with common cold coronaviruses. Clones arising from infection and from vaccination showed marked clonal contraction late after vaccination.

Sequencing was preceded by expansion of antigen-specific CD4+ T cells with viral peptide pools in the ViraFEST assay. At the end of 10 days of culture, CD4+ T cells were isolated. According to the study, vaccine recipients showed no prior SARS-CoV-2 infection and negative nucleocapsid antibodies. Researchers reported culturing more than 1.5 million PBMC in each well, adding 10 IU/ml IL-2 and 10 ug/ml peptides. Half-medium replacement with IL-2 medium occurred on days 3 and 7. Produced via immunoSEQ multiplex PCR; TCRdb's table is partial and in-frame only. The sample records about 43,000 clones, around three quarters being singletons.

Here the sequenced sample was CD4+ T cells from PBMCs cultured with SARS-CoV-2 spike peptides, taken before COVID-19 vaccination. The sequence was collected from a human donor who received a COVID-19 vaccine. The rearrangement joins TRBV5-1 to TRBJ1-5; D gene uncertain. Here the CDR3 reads CASSLDGGGNQPQHF. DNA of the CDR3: TGCGCCAGCAGCTTGGACGGCGGCGGCAATCAGCCCCAGCATTTT.